The next 8 T cell receptor beta chains were all read from a single sample in a study of T cell responses to AZD1222 COVID-19 vaccine. The repertoire was sequenced with immunoSEQ multiplex PCR; TCRdb's copy has only in-frame clones and lacks some. The profile covers over 150,000 clones, with just over 90% appearing a single time and roughly 1.6% taken by the ten largest. The sequenced sample was peripheral blood, obtained on day 0 of AZD1222 vaccination. These receptors were collected from an adult in good health.

The chain couples TRBV24-1 to TRBJ2-3, with 8 bases aligning to TRBD2. There are 17 residues in the CDR3. Germline V gives CDR1 KGHDR, CDR2 SFDVKD. The V segment lost 6 bases and the J segment 6 bases; nucleotides outside the gene matches: 16. CDR3 nucleotides: TGTGCCACCAGTCAAATTCCCGGGACTAGGGGTATGGATACGCAGTATTTT. Its translation is CATSQIPGTRGMDTQYF.

This clone showed up just once. V usage is TRBV28 and J usage is TRBJ1-2; 8 bases fit TRBD1. With 6 bases clipped from V and 3 bases from J, the junction kept 15 bases outside the gene matches. The CDR3 spans 17 residues. Germline V gives CDR1 MDHEN, CDR2 SYDVKM. The CDR3 protein is CASSLSTNRGGYYGYTF. The CDR3 DNA sequence: TGTGCCAGCAGCCTATCAACAAACAGGGGGGGTTACTATGGCTACACCTTC.

The chain carries TRBV9 and TRBJ1-6; a weak D match, TRBD1 (6 bases). This CDR3 contains 17 residues. Germline V lookup: CDR1 SGDLS, CDR2 YYNGEE. V lost 0 bases to trimming and J lost 6 bases, with 16 bases between them. This CDR3 reads CASSVGLGGTPNSPLHF. Written as DNA, the CDR3 is TGTGCCAGCAGCGTAGGCTTGGGGGGGACACCTAATTCACCCCTCCACTTT.

J is TRBJ1-6 and V is TRBV5-1; TRBD1 might be the D (5 bases). Germline V gene sequence: CDR1 SGHRS, CDR2 YFSETQ. The CDR3 runs to 16 residues. V lost 0 bases, J lost 3 bases, and 10 bases lay in between. In nucleotides, the CDR3 is TGCGCCAGCAGCTTGGAGGGGAGACGCTATAATTCACCCCTCCACTTT. Protein: CASSLEGRRYNSPLHF.

The V call is TRBV28, the J call TRBJ2-7; D is ambiguous. Deletions cut 9 bases from V and 3 bases from J, with 9 bases between. Germline V CDR1 and CDR2: MDHEN, SYDVKM. This CDR3 region has 11 residues. The CDR3 nucleotides are TGTGCCAGTGGATTGAGCTACGAGCAGTACTTC. Encoded protein: CASGLSYEQYF.

The V and J genes are TRBV28 and TRBJ2-5; no clear D. V lost 2 bases and J lost 1, with 8 bases in between. Germline V lookup: CDR1 MDHEN, CDR2 SYDVKM. CDR3 length equals 14 residues. The CDR3 sequence: CASSLPLSQETQYF. The DNA of the CDR3 is TGTGCCAGCAGTTTACCCCTTTCCCAAGAGACCCAGTACTTC.

This sequence joins TRBV12-3 or TRBV12-4 and TRBJ2-3, with D possibly being TRBD2 (5 bases). The CDR3 has 12 amino acids. V lost 9 bases and J lost 3, with 10 bases in between. In DNA form, the CDR3 reads TGTGCCAGTGTAGAGGGAACAGATACGCAGTATTTT. Protein sequence: CASVEGTDTQYF.

The table lists this clone with a count of one. This chain uses TRBV4-1 with TRBJ2-5; D may correspond to TRBD1 or TRBD2 (6 bases each). In germline, CDR1 is MGHRA, CDR2 YSYEKL. This CDR3 is 15 amino acids long. Trimming pared 1 base from V and 6 bases from J, leaving 15 bases between. In DNA form, the CDR3 reads TGCGCCAGCAGCCAAGTGGTGGGGGGCCGGAAGACCCAGTACTTC. It translates to CASSQVVGGRKTQYF.